This TCR beta chain was recorded in a study of blood T cell repertoires in COVID-19. This CDR3 is 16 amino acids long. Germline V lookup: CDR1 SGHVS, CDR2 FNYEAQ. The V and J ends lost 2 bases and 7 bases, in that order; junction bases with no gene match: 7. Generated by immunoSEQ multiplex PCR, the TCRdb table keeps only in-frame clones and is missing some. The top ten hold approximately 8.4% of the sample, which has just over 65,000 clones, 70% to 90% seen once. The chain couples TRBV7-6 to TRBJ2-1, with TRBD2 matching over 11 bases. The receptor was isolated from a man younger than 40 with acute or convalescent COVID-19. The specimen sequenced was peripheral blood. This CDR3 reads CASSLQFSGRENEQFF. As DNA, the CDR3 is TGTGCCAGCAGCTTACAATTTAGCGGGAGGGAAAATGAGCAGTTCTTC.